The clone carrying this T cell receptor beta chain was picked up a small number of times. What it recognizes is unknown. The data belong to a study of T cell repertoires in cytomegalovirus infection. Whole-study context: Both a matching HLA type and CMV infection were indicated by public TCR beta signatures.

TCRdb ran MiXCR on the reads and lists one entry per CDR3 protein. The sample consists of some 390,000 distinct CDR3 sequences, around 18% of them appearing once. Study-level results: Pooled public TCR beta family frequency picked out CMV carriers with the relevant HLA. HLA-C-restricted CMV clonotypes gave the most frequent clonotype in two of eight donors.

Trimming cost V 3 bases and J 4 bases; bases outside gene matches: 5. CDR1 is DFQATT, CDR2 SNEGSKA, per germline (reference sequence). The CDR3 runs 15 residues. The TCR originated in a human donor in good health (CMV status not recorded). Some clones in this sample may be carry-over from other donors' samples. The chain carries TRBV20-1 and TRBJ1-5; 11 nucleotides match TRBD1. Sequencing used PBMCs. The CDR3 loop is CSARSGTGGNQPQHF. The CDR3 DNA reads TGCAGTGCTAGGTCCGGGACAGGGGGTAATCAGCCCCAGCATTTT.